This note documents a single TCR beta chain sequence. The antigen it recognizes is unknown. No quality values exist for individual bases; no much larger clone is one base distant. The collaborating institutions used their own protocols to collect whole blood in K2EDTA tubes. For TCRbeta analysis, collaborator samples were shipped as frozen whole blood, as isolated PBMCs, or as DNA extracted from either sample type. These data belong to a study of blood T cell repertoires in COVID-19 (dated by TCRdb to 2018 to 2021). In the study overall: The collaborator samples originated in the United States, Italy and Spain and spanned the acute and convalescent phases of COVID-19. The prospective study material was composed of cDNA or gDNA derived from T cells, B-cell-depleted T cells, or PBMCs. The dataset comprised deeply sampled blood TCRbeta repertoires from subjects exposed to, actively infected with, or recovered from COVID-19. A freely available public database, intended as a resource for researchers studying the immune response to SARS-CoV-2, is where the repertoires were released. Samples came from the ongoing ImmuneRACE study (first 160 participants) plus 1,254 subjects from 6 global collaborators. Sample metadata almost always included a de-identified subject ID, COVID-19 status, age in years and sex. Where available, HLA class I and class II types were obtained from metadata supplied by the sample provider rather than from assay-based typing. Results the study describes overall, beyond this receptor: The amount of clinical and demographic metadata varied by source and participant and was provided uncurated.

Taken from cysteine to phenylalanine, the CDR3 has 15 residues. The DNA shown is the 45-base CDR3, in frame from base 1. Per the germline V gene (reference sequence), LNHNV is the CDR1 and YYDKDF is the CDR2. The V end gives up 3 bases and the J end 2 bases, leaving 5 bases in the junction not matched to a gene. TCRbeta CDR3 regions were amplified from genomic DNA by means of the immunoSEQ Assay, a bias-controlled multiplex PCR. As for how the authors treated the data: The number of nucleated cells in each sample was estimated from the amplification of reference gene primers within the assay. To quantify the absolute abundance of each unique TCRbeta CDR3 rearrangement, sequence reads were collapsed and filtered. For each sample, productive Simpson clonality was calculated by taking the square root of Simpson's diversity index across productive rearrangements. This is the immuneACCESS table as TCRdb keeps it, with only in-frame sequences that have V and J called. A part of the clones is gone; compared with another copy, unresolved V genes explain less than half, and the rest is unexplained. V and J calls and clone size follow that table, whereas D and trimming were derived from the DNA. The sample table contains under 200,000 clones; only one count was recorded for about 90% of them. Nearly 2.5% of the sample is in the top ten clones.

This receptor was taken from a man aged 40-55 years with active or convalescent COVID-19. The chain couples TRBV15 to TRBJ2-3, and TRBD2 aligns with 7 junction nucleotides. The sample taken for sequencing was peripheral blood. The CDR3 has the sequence CATSRGGENTDTQYF. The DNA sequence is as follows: TGTGCCACCAGCAGGGGAGGGGAGAACACAGATACGCAGTATTTT.